This T cell receptor beta chain was recovered during a study of control samples from healthy donors and cancer patients. This CDR3 comprises 18 residues. The V gene's germline CDR1 is MNHEY and CDR2 SMNVEV (reference sequence). Trimming pared 4 bases from V and 2 bases from J, leaving 18 bases between. Repertoires were generated with immunoSEQ multiplex PCR, while TCRdb's copy carries only in-frame clones and drops some. This table holds 70,000 to 95,000 clones, 80% to 95% found once. The TCR sequence derives from a woman aged 40 to 55 with lung cancer. The specimen sequenced was PBMCs. V usage is TRBV27 and J usage is TRBJ1-6; weak D call: TRBD1 (5 bases). CDR3 nucleotide sequence: TGTGCCAGCAGTTCAACATGGGGCACGACGACCTATAATTCACCCCTCCACTTT. Translated, it gives CASSSTWGTTTYNSPLHF.